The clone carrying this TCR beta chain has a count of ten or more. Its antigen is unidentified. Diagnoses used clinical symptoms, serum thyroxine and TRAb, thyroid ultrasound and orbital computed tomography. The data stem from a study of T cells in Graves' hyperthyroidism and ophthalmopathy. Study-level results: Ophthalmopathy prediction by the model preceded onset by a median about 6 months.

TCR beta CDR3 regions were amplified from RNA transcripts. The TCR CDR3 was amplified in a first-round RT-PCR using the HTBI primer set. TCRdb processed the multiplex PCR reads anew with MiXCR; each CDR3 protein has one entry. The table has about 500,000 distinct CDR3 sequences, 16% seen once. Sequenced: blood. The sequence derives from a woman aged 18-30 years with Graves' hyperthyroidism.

CDR3 loop: CASSSGVGGYTF. CDR3 sequence (DNA): TGCGCCAGCAGCTCTGGGGTTGGTGGCTACACCTTC. The V gene is TRBV5-1, the J gene TRBJ1-2; D is unresolved. There are 12 residues in the CDR3. Looked up from germline, CDR1 is SGHRS and CDR2 is YFSETQ. V lost 3 bases, J lost 7 bases, and 10 bases lay in between.